The T cell receptor beta chain under discussion was sequenced for a study of blood T cell repertoires in COVID-19. Generated by immunoSEQ multiplex PCR, the TCRdb table keeps only in-frame clones and is missing some. The sample has roughly 230,000 clones; more than 80% are singletons. This clone was observed a few times. Material for sequencing was peripheral blood. The source is a human donor in a cohort sampled during active COVID-19.

The CDR3 coding sequence is TGTGCCAGCAGTGATGGGCCGGGGATCTCCGGCTACGAGCAGTACTTC. Translating it yields CASSDGPGISGYEQYF. The rearrangement joins TRBV2 to TRBJ2-7; D perhaps matches TRBD2 (5 bases). Germline V gene data show CDR1 as SNHLY and CDR2 as FYNNEI. The CDR3 is made up of 16 amino acids. V dropped 3 bases and J dropped 3 bases, with 18 bases sitting between them. Based on the CDR3 plus reference TRBV2 and TRBJ2-7, the full variable domain is EPEVTQTPSHQVTQMGQEVILRCVPISNHLYFYWYRQILGQKVEFLVSFYNNEISEKSEIFDDQFSVERPDGSNFTLKIRSTKLEDSAMYFCASSDGPGISGYEQYFGPGTRLTVT.